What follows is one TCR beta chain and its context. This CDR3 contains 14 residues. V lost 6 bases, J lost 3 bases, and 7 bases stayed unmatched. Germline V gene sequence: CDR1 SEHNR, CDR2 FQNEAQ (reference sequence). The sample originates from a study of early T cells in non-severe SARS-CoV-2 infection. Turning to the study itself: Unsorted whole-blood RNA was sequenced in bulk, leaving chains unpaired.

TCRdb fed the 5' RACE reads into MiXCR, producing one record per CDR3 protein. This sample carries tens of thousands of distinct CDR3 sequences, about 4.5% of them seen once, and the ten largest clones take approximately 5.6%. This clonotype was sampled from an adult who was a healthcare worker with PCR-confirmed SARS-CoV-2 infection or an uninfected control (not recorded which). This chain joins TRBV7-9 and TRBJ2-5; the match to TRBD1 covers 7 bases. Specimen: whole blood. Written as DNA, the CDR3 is TGTGCCAGCAGTCTTACGGGGACAGAAGAGACCCAGTACTTC. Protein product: CASSLTGTEETQYF.